This T cell receptor beta chain was captured in a study of Graves' ophthalmopathy and Graves' hyperthyroidism. RNA transcripts yielded amplified TCR beta CDR3 regions. RT-PCR in the first round used HTBI primers; a second-round multiplex PCR followed. TCRdb passed the multiplex PCR reads through MiXCR, listing each CDR3 protein once. This table holds over a million distinct CDR3 sequences, less than 45% found once. Study-wide results and caveats: Blood shared most expanded thyroid clonotypes above 0.001 frequency. Discriminating ophthalmopathy from stable hyperthyroidism, a 13-signature model attained a sensitivity of about 89% and a specificity of 80% to 82%.

Additional autoimmune diseases, uncontrolled infections, pregnancy or lactation disqualified patients. Clinical symptoms, serum thyroxine, TRAb, thyroid ultrasound and orbital computed tomography were relied on for diagnosis. This CDR3 region has 14 residues. Germline loops: CDR1 SQVTM, CDR2 ANQGSEA. V dropped 6 bases and J dropped 5; count of bases not matched to a gene: 13. As for this clonotype: No antigen is known for it.

This rearrangement joins TRBV29-1 to TRBJ2-7; 7 bases map to TRBD1. The source is an adult man with Graves' hyperthyroidism. The sequencing input was peripheral blood or thyroid tissue (not recorded which). In DNA form, the CDR3 reads TGCAGCGTAGCGTCCGGGACAGTAAGCGACGAGCAGTACTTC. Residues: CSVASGTVSDEQYF.